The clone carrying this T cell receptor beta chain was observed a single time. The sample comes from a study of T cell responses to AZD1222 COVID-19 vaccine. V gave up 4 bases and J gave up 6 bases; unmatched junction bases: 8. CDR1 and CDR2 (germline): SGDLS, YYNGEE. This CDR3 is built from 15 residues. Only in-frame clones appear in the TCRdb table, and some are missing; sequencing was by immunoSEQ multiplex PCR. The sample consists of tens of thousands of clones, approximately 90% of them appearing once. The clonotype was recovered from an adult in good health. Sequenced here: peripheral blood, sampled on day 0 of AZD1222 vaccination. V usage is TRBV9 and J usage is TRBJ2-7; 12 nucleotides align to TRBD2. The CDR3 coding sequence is TGTGCCAGCAGCAAAGGACTAGCGGGGAGAGCCGAGCAGTACTTC. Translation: CASSKGLAGRAEQYF.